The present TCR beta chain was sequenced within a study of CD8 T cells in ankylosing spondylitis. Points from the study as a whole: Blood of patients with ankylosing spondylitis appeared to be characterized by a TCR beta motif of several highly homologous variants. In the blood and synovial fluid of reactive arthritis, some motif variants had been previously reported.

The length of the CDR3 is 17 residues. J gave up 0 bases and V 5 bases, and 8 bases lay outside the gene matches. CDR1 and CDR2 (germline): SGHRS, YFSETQ. Quantitative barcoded 5'-RACE was used to prepare TCR beta libraries. TCRdb re-derived calls from the 5' RACE reads in MiXCR, one entry per CDR3 protein. The profile shows fewer than 400,000 distinct CDR3 sequences, roughly 8% of them singletons. Of note for this clonotype: As yet, its antigen is unknown.

The sequence was obtained from a male donor with ankylosing spondylitis. Input material: blood, either unsorted or a sorted T cell fraction (not recorded which). V is TRBV5-1 and J is TRBJ2-6; TRBD1 matches 7 bases. The CDR3 spells CASRTGTEVSGANVLTF. The CDR3 region has the DNA TGCGCCAGCAGAACCGGGACAGAAGTCTCTGGGGCCAACGTCCTGACTTTC. Full variable domain (remainder filled in from reference TRBV5-1 and TRBJ2-6): KAGVTQTPRYLIKTRGQQVTLSCSPISGHRSVSWYQQTPGQGLQFLFEYFSETQRNKGNFPGRFSGRQFSNSRSEMNVSTLELGDSALYLCASRTGTEVSGANVLTFGAGSRLTVL.